This TCR beta chain was identified in a study of T cells in Graves' hyperthyroidism and ophthalmopathy. Study-wide context: Blood was drawn when the patient was first diagnosed and still untreated.

Every diagnosis used clinical symptoms, serum thyroxine and TRAb, thyroid ultrasound and orbital computed tomography. Study observations and caveats: A median about 7 months before onset, the model predicted ophthalmopathy. Clonotypes that were expanded in thyroid above 0.001 mostly appeared in blood too.

Regions amplified from RNA transcripts were the TCR beta CDR3 regions. First-round RT-PCR targeting the TCR CDR3 was performed with the HTBI primer set. TCRdb called the multiplex PCR reads again in MiXCR, with one record for every CDR3 protein. This table has about 290,000 distinct CDR3 sequences, around 17% appearing once. In the case of this clonotype: What it recognizes is unknown.

Trimming removed 6 bases at V and 4 bases at J, with 12 bases between. The germline V gene encodes CDR1 SEHNR and CDR2 FQNEAQ (reference sequence). This CDR3 region has 13 residues. This sequence was found in a man under 40 with Graves' hyperthyroidism. The rearrangement joins TRBV7-9 to TRBJ1-2; D may be TRBD1 (6 bases). Sequencing was done on a sample of blood. The CDR3 nucleotides are TGTGCCAGCAGGGGAGGGGGGGCCTATGGCTACACCTTC. Its protein is CASRGGGAYGYTF.